This T cell receptor beta chain was found in a study of cytomegalovirus exposure and HLA in healthy donors (dated by TCRdb to the late 2010s). Some background on the complete study: According to a later analysis, one platform produced both the 120 validation repertoires and the 670 or so repertoires of the first cohort. The study aimed to test whether cataloging public T cell receptors could reveal signatures of past pathogen exposure. A separate validation cohort of approximately 130 different subjects was used in addition to the 666-subject first cohort. The study combined high-throughput TCR immunosequencing, statistical association of individual TCRs with disease status, and machine learning to predict cytomegalovirus infection status. The full study reports these points: It was suggested by the authors that the approach could potentially be generalized to other disease states and immunological phenotypes. Subsequent analysis determined that TCRs grouped into clusters in the first cohort also showed a tendency toward co-occurrence across the approximately 110 validation repertoires, and approximately 93% of cluster scores exceeded 0. While some public TCRs were present in many individuals, most TCR sequences turned up only very rarely across donors. The validation cohort had no HLA typing available for a later analysis, so co-occurrence within that cohort was assessed over all 120 or so repertoires. The classifier was reported to diagnose cytomegalovirus status with high specificity and sensitivity in both the original cohort and the validation cohort. The study listed over 150 TCR beta chains as associated with cytomegalovirus. In vitro tests confirmed that a few of the cytomegalovirus-associated TCR beta chains recognize cytomegalovirus antigens.

Donors formed part of the validation cohort, which comprised over a hundred subjects and was distinct from the first cohort of roughly 600 subjects. This clone was counted many times. Its antigen target is currently unknown. No qualities accompany the bases; no much larger clone lies one base away. Library preparation used the immunoSEQ multiplex PCR assay. Per the original workflow: A statistical classification framework was built for diagnosing cytomegalovirus status from the catalog of TCR beta chain sequences. TCRdb stores this immuneACCESS table with in-frame sequences only. Part of the clones is absent; in the studies checked, under half of the shortfall reflects unresolved V genes, and no reason is known for the rest. For V, J and clone size, that table is used; D and trimming come from the DNA. This sample holds 150,000 to 200,000 clones; around 81% were observed only once. In total, the top ten clones hold 2.8% of the sample.

V and J lose 6 bases and 4 bases, and a span of 12 bases separates them. CDR1 and CDR2 (SGHDN, FVKESK) derive from the germline V gene. The CDR3, from cysteine to phenylalanine, totals 13 residues. The sequence is cut down to CDR3 DNA, 39 bases in frame from base 1. The chain is assembled from TRBV14 and TRBJ1-1; the D gene assignment is ambiguous. The source material was PBMCs. The receptor's source is a woman between 18 and 30 years old in good health and CMV-seropositive. The bases read TGTGCCAGCAGTCTCGTACAGAGCACTGAAGCTTTCTTT. It codes for CASSLVQSTEAFF. Outside the CDR3, residues come from the reference TRBV14 and TRBJ1-1 proteins, so the full variable domain is: EAGVTQFPSHSVIEKGQTVTLRCDPISGHDNLYWYRRVMGKEIKFLLHFVKESKQDESGMPNNRFLAERTGGTYSTLKVQPAELEDSGVYFCASSLVQSTEAFFGQGTRLTVV.